The next 16 T cell receptor beta chains were all read from a single sample in a study of blood T cell repertoires in COVID-19. Data came from immunoSEQ multiplex PCR; TCRdb stores just in-frame clones and leaves some out. Of 85,000 to 100,000 clones in the sample, approximately 90% were seen once. Sequencing was performed on peripheral blood. These receptors were obtained from a man aged 50-59 years with active or convalescent COVID-19.

This sequence joins TRBV12-3 or TRBV12-4 and TRBJ1-2; D possibly corresponds to TRBD1 (6 bases). Trimming shortened V by 7 bases and J by 3 bases, and 12 bases separated the two germline ends. CDR3 size: 13 residues. Here the CDR3 DNA reads TGTGCCAGCAATCCGGGACAACACTATGGCTACACCTTC. It encodes CASNPGQHYGYTF.

The chain has TRBV9 and TRBJ2-1, with 7 nucleotides matching TRBD2. Germline V gene lookup returns CDR1 SGDLS and CDR2 YYNGEE. The CDR3 loop spans 17 amino acids. The trim removed 5 bases at V and 0 bases at J, leaving 11 bases unmatched. The CDR3 bases are TGTGCCAGCAGTTCGGGGGGTAGCGGGCACTCCTACAATGAGCAGTTCTTC. Residues: CASSSGGSGHSYNEQFF. Variable domain in full (rest from reference TRBV9 and TRBJ2-1): DSGVTQTPKHLITATGQRVTLRCSPRSGDLSVYWYQQSLDQGLQFLIQYYNGEERAKGNILERFSAQQFPDLHSELNLSSLELGDSALYFCASSSGGSGHSYNEQFFGPGTRLTVL.

The chain uses TRBV5-1 and TRBJ2-4; D may be TRBD2 (5 bases). There are 17 residues in the CDR3. V shed 1 base and J shed 3 bases, with 17 bases lying between them. CDR1 is SGHRS, CDR2 YFSETQ, per germline. The CDR3 sequence is CASSLRVPGEGKNIQYF. CDR3 DNA: TGCGCCAGCAGCTTGAGGGTACCCGGGGAAGGCAAAAACATTCAGTACTTC.

The genes are TRBV4-3 and TRBJ2-2, with D hard to call. Germline V gene sequence: CDR1 LGHNA, CDR2 YSLEER. Trimming shortened V by 1 base and J by 1 base, and 10 bases separated the two germline ends. The CDR3 covers 16 residues. The CDR3 protein is CASSQAPRLNTGELFF. The CDR3 DNA sequence: TGCGCCAGCAGCCAAGCGCCCAGATTGAACACCGGGGAGCTGTTTTTT.

This chain joins TRBV9 and TRBJ1-5; 8 nucleotides agree with TRBD1. Germline lookup yields CDR1 SGDLS and CDR2 YYNGEE. This CDR3 contains 14 residues. The V segment lost 4 bases and the J segment 8 bases; nucleotides outside the gene matches: 8. CDR3 sequence reads: CASSPRGGQEPQHF. DNA for the CDR3: TGTGCCAGCAGCCCCAGGGGGGGACAGGAGCCCCAGCATTTT.

The table lists this clone with a few counts. The chain carries TRBV2 and TRBJ1-5; D ambiguous. The CDR3 is 17 amino acids. Trimming cost V 4 bases and J 2 bases, with 18 bases left between them. Germline V gene data show CDR1 as SNHLY and CDR2 as FYNNEI. CDR3 region: CASSVDRRERGNQPQHF. CDR3 nucleotides: TGTGCCAGCAGTGTCGACCGACGGGAGAGGGGCAATCAGCCCCAGCATTTT.

The CDR3 spells CASSYPPQGARLVPQHF. The CDR3 coding sequence is TGTGCCAGCAGTTACCCACCCCAGGGGGCGCGGTTAGTACCCCAGCATTTT. This chain uses TRBV6-2 or TRBV6-3 with TRBJ1-5, with 8 nucleotides matching TRBD1. Germline assignment: CDR1 MNHEY and CDR2 SVGEGT. The CDR3 runs to 17 residues. With V trimmed by 2 bases and J by 10 bases, 16 bases remained unmatched.

This CDR3 is CASSLGQGVNEQFF. CDR3 nucleotides: TGTGCCAGCAGCTTAGGACAGGGGGTCAATGAGCAGTTCTTC. The rearrangement uses TRBV7-8 and TRBJ2-1, with 9 positions matching TRBD1. V gave up 1 base and J gave up 6 bases; unmatched junction bases: 1. This CDR3 is built from 14 residues. Germline-derived CDR1 and CDR2 are SGHVS and FQNEAQ.

This chain links TRBV11-2 with TRBJ1-1; 10 nucleotides align to TRBD1. Germline loops: CDR1 SGHAT, CDR2 FQNNGV. V shed 6 bases and J 1 base; nucleotides not matched to a gene: 8. CDR3 length: 16 residues. Written as DNA, the CDR3 is TGTGCCAGCAGACCAACCCGGGACAGGGGGAACACTGAAGCTTTCTTT. This encodes CASRPTRDRGNTEAFF.

The CDR3 DNA is TGTGCCAGCTCACCAGTGGGGACAGGGGCCGGGGAGCTGTTTTTT. It yields the protein CASSPVGTGAGELFF. The genes are TRBV18 and TRBJ2-2; 10 bases fit TRBD1. The CDR3 extends over 15 amino acids. V shed 2 bases, J shed 6 bases, and the junction held 3 bases outside the gene matches. The germline V gene has CDR1 KGHSH and CDR2 LQKENI.

This clone was counted a single time. The chain recombines TRBV19 with TRBJ1-3; unclear D gene. With 6 bases removed from V and 1 base from J, the gap between germline ends came to 10 bases. Looked up from germline, CDR1 is LNHDA and CDR2 is SQIVND (reference sequence). This CDR3 spans 14 amino acids. CDR3 region: CASSLTLSGNTIYF. The CDR3 DNA reads TGTGCCAGTAGCCTGACACTTTCTGGAAACACCATATATTTT.

The chain has TRBV11-2 and TRBJ2-1; 12 positions agree with TRBD2. J was trimmed by 4 bases and V by 9 bases; bases with no gene match: 10. The CDR3 is made up of 16 amino acids. Germline lookup yields CDR1 SGHAT and CDR2 FQNNGV. In nucleotides, the CDR3 is TGTGCCAGTAGCGGGCGACTAGCGGGAGCTTACAATGAGCAGTTCTTC. It yields the protein CASSGRLAGAYNEQFF.

This chain uses TRBV6-5 with TRBJ2-1; 9 bases map to TRBD1. The V segment lost 4 bases and the J segment 1 base; nucleotides outside the gene matches: 5. This CDR3 region has 16 residues. Germline V gene data show CDR1 as MNHEY and CDR2 as SVGAGI. CDR3 sequence (DNA): TGTGCCAGCAGTTTAACCGGGACAGGGTCCTACAATGAGCAGTTCTTC. This translates into CASSLTGTGSYNEQFF.

This clone was counted between two and nine times. The rearrangement joins TRBV5-1 to TRBJ2-1, with 12 bases lining up with TRBD1. V lost 6 bases and J lost 7; bases outside the gene matches: 8. The CDR3 covers 15 residues. The germline V gene has CDR1 SGHRS and CDR2 YFSETQ. The chain's CDR3 is CASTPGDRGQNEQFF. DNA for the CDR3: TGCGCCAGCACCCCTGGGGACAGGGGGCAGAATGAGCAGTTCTTC.

The chain's CDR3 is CSARDRGREQYF. As DNA, the CDR3 is TGCAGTGCTCGTGACAGGGGGAGGGAGCAGTACTTC. The chain recombines TRBV20-1 with TRBJ2-7; TRBD1 aligns across 9 bases. There are 12 residues in the CDR3. Trimming cost V 5 bases and J 7 bases; bases outside gene matches: 6. From germline, CDR1 is DFQATT and CDR2 SNEGSKA (reference sequence).

This rearrangement joins TRBV5-4 to TRBJ2-5, with D possibly matching TRBD2 (6 bases). The germline CDR1 and CDR2 sequences are SGHNT and YYREEE (reference sequence). The length of the CDR3 is 13 residues. The ends were cut back, 5 bases at V and 2 bases at J, with 10 bases in the middle. CDR3 in DNA: TGTGCCAGCAGGGAGGGGATTCAAGAGACCCAGTACTTC. Protein sequence: CASREGIQETQYF. The variable domain in full, with the rest retrieved from reference TRBV5-4 and TRBJ2-5, is ETGVTQSPTHLIKTRGQQVTLRCSSQSGHNTVSWYQQALGQGPQFIFQYYREEENGRGNFPPRFSGLQFPNYSSELNVNALELDDSALYLCASREGIQETQYFGPGTRLLVL.